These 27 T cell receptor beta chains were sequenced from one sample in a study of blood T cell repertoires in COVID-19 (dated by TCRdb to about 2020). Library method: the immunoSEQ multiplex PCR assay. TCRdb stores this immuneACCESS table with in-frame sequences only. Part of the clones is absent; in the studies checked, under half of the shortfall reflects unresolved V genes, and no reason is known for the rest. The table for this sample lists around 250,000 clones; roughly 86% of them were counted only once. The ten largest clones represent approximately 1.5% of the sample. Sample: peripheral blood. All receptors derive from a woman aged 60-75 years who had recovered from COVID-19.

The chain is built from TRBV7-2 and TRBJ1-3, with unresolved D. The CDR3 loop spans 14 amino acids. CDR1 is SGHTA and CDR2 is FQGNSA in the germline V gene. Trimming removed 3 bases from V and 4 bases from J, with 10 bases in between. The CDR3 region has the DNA TGTGCCAGCAGCTTTTGGGCTACGGGAAACACCATATATTTT. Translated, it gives CASSFWATGNTIYF. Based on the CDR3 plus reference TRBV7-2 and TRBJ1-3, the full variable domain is GAGVSQSPSNKVTEKGKDVELRCDPISGHTALYWYRQSLGQGLEFLIYFQGNSAPDKSGLPSDRFSAERTGGSVSTLTIQRTQQEDSAVYLCASSFWATGNTIYFGEGSWLTVV.

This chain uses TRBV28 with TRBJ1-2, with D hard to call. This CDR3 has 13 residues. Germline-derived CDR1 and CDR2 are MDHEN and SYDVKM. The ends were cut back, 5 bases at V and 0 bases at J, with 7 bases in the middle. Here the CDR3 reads CASSTGTNYGYTF. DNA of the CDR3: TGTGCCAGCAGTACGGGGACTAACTATGGCTACACCTTC.

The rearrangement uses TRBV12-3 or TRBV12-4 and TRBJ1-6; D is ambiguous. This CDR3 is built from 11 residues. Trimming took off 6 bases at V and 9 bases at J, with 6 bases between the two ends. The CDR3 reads CASRSGSPLHF. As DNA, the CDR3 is TGTGCCAGCAGAAGCGGTTCACCCCTCCACTTT.

The CDR3 DNA reads TGCGCCAGCAGCTTGGGCTGGGCTAGCGGGGGGACAGATACGCAGTATTTT. Translated: CASSLGWASGGTDTQYF. The chain is built from TRBV5-1 and TRBJ2-3; 11 positions agree with TRBD2. The ends lost 0 bases at V and 3 bases at J; junction bases unmatched: 6. This CDR3 is built from 17 residues. Germline lookup yields CDR1 SGHRS and CDR2 YFSETQ.

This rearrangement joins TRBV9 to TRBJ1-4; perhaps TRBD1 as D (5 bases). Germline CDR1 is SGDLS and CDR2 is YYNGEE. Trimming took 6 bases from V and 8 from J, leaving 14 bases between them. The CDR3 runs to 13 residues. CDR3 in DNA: TGTGCCAGCACACGTGGAAGGGGAGAAAAACTGTTTTTT. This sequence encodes CASTRGRGEKLFF.

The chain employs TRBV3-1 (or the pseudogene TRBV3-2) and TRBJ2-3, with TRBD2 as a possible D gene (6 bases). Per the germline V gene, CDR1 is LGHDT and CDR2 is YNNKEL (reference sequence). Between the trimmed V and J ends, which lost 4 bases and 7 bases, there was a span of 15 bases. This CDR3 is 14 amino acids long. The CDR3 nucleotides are TGTGCCAGCAGCCGCGAGATACTAGCAAATACGCAGTATTTT. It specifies CASSREILANTQYF.

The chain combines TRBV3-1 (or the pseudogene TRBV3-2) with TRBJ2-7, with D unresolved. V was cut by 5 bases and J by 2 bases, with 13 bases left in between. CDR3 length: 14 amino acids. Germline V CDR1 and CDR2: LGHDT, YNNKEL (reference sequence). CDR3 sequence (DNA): TGTGCCAGCAGCTCGCAGATACAGCCCTACGAGCAGTACTTC. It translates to CASSSQIQPYEQYF.

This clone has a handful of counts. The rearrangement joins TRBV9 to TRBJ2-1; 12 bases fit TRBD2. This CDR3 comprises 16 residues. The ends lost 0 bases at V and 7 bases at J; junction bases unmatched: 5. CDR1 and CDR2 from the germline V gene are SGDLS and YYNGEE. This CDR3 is CASSVVGLAGRNEQFF. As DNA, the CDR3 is TGTGCCAGCAGCGTAGTAGGACTAGCGGGGAGGAATGAGCAGTTCTTC. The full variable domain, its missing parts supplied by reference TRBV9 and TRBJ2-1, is DSGVTQTPKHLITATGQRVTLRCSPRSGDLSVYWYQQSLDQGLQFLIQYYNGEERAKGNILERFSAQQFPDLHSELNLSSLELGDSALYFCASSVVGLAGRNEQFFGPGTRLTVL.

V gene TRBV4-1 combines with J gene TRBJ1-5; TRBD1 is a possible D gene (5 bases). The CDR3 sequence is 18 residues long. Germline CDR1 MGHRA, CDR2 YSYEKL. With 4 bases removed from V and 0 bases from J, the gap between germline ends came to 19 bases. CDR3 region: CASSLRGTPNYSNQPQHF. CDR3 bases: TGCGCCAGCAGCCTACGGGGGACCCCGAATTATAGCAATCAGCCCCAGCATTTT.

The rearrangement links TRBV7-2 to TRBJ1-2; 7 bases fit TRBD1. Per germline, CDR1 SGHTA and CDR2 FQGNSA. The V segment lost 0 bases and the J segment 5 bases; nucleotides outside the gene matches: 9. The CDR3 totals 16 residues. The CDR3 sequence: CASSLAAQTGTYGYTF. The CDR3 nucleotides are TGTGCCAGCAGCTTAGCGGCTCAGACAGGGACATATGGCTACACCTTC.

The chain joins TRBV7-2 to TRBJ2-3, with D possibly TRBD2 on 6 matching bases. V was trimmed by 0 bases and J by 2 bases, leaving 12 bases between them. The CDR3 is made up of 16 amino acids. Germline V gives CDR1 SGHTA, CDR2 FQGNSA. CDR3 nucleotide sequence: TGTGCCAGCAGCTTAGCCGTGGCGGGGCACACAGATACGCAGTATTTT. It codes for CASSLAVAGHTDTQYF.

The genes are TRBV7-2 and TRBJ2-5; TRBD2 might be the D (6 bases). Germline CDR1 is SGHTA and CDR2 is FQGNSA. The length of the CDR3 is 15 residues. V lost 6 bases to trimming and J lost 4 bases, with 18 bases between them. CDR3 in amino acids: CASSSGLGRPETQYF. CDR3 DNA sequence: TGTGCCAGCAGTTCTGGACTGGGGAGGCCAGAGACCCAGTACTTC.

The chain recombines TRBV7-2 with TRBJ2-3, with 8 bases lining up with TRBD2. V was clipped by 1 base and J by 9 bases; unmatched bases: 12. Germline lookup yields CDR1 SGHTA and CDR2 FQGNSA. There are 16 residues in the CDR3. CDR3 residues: CASSLVGTRTSLTQYF. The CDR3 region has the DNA TGTGCCAGCAGCTTAGTTGGGACTAGGACCAGTCTGACGCAGTATTTT.

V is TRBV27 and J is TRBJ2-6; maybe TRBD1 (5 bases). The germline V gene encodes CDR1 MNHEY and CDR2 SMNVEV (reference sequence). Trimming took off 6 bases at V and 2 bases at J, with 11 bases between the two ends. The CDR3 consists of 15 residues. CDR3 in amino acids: CASSQQAPGANVLTF. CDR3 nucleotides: TGTGCCAGCAGCCAACAGGCGCCTGGGGCCAACGTCCTGACTTTC.

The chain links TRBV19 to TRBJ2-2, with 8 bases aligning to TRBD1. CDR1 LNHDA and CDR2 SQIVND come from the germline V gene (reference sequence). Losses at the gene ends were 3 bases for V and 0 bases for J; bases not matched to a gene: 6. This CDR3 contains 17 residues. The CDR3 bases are TGTGCCAGTAGTATCGTACCAGGGGGCTCGAACACCGGGGAGCTGTTTTTT. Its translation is CASSIVPGGSNTGELFF.

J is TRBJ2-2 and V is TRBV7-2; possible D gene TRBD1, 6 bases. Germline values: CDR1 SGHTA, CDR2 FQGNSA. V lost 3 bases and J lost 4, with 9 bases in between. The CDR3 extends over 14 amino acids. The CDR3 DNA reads TGTGCCAGCAGCTTCGTACAGGGCACCGGGGAGCTGTTTTTT. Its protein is CASSFVQGTGELFF.

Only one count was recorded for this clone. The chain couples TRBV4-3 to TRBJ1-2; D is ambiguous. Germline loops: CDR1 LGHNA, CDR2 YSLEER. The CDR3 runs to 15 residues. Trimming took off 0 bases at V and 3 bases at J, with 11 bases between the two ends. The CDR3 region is CASSQEASRDYGYTF. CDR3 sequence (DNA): TGCGCCAGCAGCCAAGAAGCCTCCCGGGACTATGGCTACACCTTC.

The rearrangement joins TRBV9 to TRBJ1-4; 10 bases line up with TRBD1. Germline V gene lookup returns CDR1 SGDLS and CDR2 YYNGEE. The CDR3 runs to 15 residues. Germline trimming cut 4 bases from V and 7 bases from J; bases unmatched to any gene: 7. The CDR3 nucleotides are TGTGCCAGCAGCACCCGGACAGGGGGAACTGAAAAACTGTTTTTT. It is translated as CASSTRTGGTEKLFF.

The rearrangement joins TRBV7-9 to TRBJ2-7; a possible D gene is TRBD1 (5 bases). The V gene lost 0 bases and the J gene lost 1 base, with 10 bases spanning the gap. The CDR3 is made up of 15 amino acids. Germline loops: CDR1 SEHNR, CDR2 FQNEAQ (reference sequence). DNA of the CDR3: TGTGCCAGCAGCTTAGCGACGCCAGGGTCCTACGAGCAGTACTTC. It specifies CASSLATPGSYEQYF.

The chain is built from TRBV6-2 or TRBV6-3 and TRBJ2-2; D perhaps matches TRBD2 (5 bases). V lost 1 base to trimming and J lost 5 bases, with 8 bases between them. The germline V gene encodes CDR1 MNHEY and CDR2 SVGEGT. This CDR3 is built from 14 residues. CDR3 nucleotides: TGTGCCAGCAGTTACTTCCAGCGGACCGGGGAGCTGTTTTTT. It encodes CASSYFQRTGELFF.

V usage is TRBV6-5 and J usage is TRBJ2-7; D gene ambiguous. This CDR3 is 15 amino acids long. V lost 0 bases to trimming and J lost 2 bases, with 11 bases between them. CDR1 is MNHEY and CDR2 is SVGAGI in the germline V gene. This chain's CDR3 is CASSYSSAYPYEQYF. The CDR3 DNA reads TGTGCCAGCAGTTACTCGAGCGCTTATCCCTACGAGCAGTACTTC.

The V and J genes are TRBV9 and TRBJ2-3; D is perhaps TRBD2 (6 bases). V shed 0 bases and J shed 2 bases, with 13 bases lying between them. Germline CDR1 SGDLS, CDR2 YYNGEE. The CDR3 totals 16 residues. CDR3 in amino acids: CASSVGTSGHTDTQYF. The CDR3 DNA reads TGTGCCAGCAGCGTAGGTACCAGCGGGCACACAGATACGCAGTATTTT.

The chain's CDR3 is CASSPLLAAIGVDTQYF. The CDR3, as DNA: TGTGCCAGCAGTCCCCTCCTAGCGGCGATAGGGGTAGATACGCAGTATTTT. This rearrangement joins TRBV27 to TRBJ2-3; TRBD2 aligns across 7 bases. V lost 5 bases and J lost 5; bases outside the gene matches: 16. Germline V gene lookup returns CDR1 MNHEY and CDR2 SMNVEV (reference sequence). The CDR3 consists of 17 residues.

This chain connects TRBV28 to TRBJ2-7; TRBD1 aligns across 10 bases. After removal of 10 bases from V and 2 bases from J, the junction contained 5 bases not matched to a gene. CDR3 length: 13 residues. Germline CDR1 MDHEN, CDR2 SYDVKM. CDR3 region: CATRTGGTYEQYF. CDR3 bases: TGTGCCACCCGGACAGGGGGAACCTACGAGCAGTACTTC.

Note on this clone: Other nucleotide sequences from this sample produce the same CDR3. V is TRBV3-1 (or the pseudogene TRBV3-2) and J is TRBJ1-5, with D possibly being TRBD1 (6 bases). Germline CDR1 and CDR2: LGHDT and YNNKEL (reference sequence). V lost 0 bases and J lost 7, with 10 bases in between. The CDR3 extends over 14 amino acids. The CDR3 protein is CASSQDQGNQPQHF. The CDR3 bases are TGTGCCAGCAGCCAAGATCAGGGGAACCAGCCCCAGCATTTT.

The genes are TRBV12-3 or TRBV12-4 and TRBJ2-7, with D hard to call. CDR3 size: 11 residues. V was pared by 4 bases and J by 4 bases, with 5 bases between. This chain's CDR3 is CASSYTYEQYF. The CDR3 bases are TGTGCCAGCAGTTACACATACGAGCAGTACTTC.

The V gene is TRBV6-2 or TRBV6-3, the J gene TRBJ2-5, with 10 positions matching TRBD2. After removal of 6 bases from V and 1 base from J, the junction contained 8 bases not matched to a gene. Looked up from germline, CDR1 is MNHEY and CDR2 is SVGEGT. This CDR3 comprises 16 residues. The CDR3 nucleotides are TGTGCCAGCAGCCCCGGGACTAGCGCTTCCCAAGAGACCCAGTACTTC. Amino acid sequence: CASSPGTSASQETQYF.